The text below deals with one T cell receptor beta chain. Its binding antigen is unknown. The junction differs from germline at one of its ends, possibly a read error. The germline V gene (reference sequence) sets CDR1 to MNHNY and CDR2 to SVGAGI. From the cysteine through the phenylalanine, the CDR3 covers 13 amino acids. Just CDR3 DNA is preserved here, 39 bases in frame from base 1. This entry is derived from a study of tumor-infiltrating lymphocytes in primary liver carcinoma (dated by TCRdb to 2016 to 2017). Study-level background: Of the five patients, three men and two women aged 30 to 69 years, four had hepatocellular carcinoma and one had combined HCC and intrahepatic cholangiocarcinoma. Across five regions of each liver tumor, along with adjacent normal tissue and blood, the study brought together TCRbeta repertoire sequencing, expression microarrays and whole-exome sequencing. A total of roughly 35 specimens from 5 patients, comprising about 25 tumor regions, 5 adjacent noncancerous liver tissues and 5 peripheral blood samples, were covered by TCRbeta repertoire sequencing. Repertoires from technical replicates were highly reproducible, with mean shared-clone rates approximately 0.92 and correlation coefficients above 0.98. Each sample produced about 3.5 to 7.13 million productive TCRbeta reads, and read depth showed no significant difference between tissue types. The tumors of the five patients were staged as T1-T3 N0M0, with maximum diameters ranging from roughly 4 to 11 cm.

The study at large found these results: Since the samples were bulk and unsorted, there was no way to compare CD4+ and CD8+ T cell repertoires. Repertoire overlap was higher between tumor regions (mean about 35%) than tumor-adjacent (around 17%) or tumor-blood (about 15%) pairs, consistent with antigen-driven expansion. The top 250 clones made up a significantly larger repertoire fraction in tumors than in blood (p = 0.039). Only a few patients were included in the study, and the authors note that the findings should be validated in a larger study. Only the TCR beta chain was sequenced, which likely underestimates true repertoire diversity because unpaired alpha chains were not captured.

Total RNA and DNA were co-extracted without cell sorting from about 19-30 mg of bulk tissue using the AllPrep DNA/RNA mini kit. Roughly five patients with histopathologically diagnosed primary liver carcinoma underwent surgical resection in China between late 2015 and 2016. At the time of sampling, the patients were treatment-naive and had chronic HBV infection. Fresh tumor and adjacent tissue pieces were bisected; one half was stored in RNAlater at -80°C, the other sent for histology. Starting from approximately 500 ng total RNA, TCRbeta-specific cDNA was produced by reverse transcription with a constant-region primer and ProtoScript II reverse transcriptase. TCRbeta libraries were built with three nested multiplex PCR rounds, a slightly modified ARM-PCR procedure. Each of the first two PCR rounds ran for about 10 cycles and used multiplex TRBV1-TRBV30 forward primers together with a Cbeta reverse primer. Sample barcodes and Illumina adapters were attached in a final 25-cycle PCR using Deep VentR polymerase. Before sequencing, amplicons between 200 and 500 bp were purified from gel using a QIAquick gel extraction kit. An Illumina HiSeq 2500 was used to sequence the TCRbeta amplicons, generating 250-bp paired-end reads. As for how the authors treated the data: Quality trimming of reads was performed with Trimmomatic v0.33, and paired reads were merged with FLASH v1.2.11 so that full CDR3 sequences could be recovered. V, D and J germline segments were assigned to the rearranged TCRbeta sequences by MiGEC v1.2.1b. Clonotype statistics and Shannon-Wiener diversity indices were computed with VDJtools v1.0.0. Except for diversity analysis, only each sample's 250 most abundant clonotypes were used in subsequent analyses to reduce sampling bias. TCRdb's own reprocessing of the public reads used fastp at Q25 and MiXCR and kept productive beta chains. One record per CDR3 amino acid sequence lists the most common genes and DNA. TCRdb, not the original authors, processed these V and J calls. The table for this sample lists some 95,000 distinct CDR3 sequences; just under 70% of them were counted only once. The top ten constitute around 25% of the sample.

The clonotype comes from a man aged 35 to 55 with primary liver carcinoma and hepatitis B virus infection. Sequences were obtained from tumor-adjacent normal liver tissue. The V and J segments used are TRBV6-6 and TRBJ2-5; 8 bases in between match TRBD2. The bases read TGTGACAGCAGTTTAGCGGGAACGGAGACCCAGTACTTC. Translated, this is CDSSLAGTETQYF.